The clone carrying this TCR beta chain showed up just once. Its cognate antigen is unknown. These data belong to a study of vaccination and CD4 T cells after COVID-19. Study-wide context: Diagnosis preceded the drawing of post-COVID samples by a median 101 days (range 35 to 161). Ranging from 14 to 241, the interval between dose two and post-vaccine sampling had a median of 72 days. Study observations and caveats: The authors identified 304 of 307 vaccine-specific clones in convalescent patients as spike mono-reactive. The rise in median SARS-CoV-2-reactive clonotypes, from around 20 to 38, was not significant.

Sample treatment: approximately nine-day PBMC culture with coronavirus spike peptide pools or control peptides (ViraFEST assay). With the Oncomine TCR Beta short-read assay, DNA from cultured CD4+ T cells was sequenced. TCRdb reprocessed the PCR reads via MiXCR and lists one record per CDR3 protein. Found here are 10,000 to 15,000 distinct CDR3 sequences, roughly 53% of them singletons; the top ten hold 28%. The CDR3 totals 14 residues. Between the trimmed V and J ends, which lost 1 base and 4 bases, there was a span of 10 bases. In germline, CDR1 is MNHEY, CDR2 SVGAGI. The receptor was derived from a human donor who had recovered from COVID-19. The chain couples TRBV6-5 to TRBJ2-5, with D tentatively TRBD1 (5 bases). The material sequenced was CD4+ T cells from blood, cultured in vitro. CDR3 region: CASSYLSQGETQYF. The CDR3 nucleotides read TGTGCCAGCAGTTACTTGTCCCAGGGAGAGACCCAGTACTTC.